This entry is about one T cell receptor beta chain. This entry belongs to a study of regulatory T cells in long-lasting Graves disease. Overall study context: Persistent cases were those of Graves' disease that involved over 5 years of antithyroid drugs with positive TSH receptor antibodies.

Time point of the sample: persistent/refractory GD, antithyroid drugs over 5 years with positive TRAb. After RNA was extracted from PBMCs, the TCR library was made from it. Patients all came to the study from an endocrinology department in Xi'an, China. According to the study, TCR beta libraries were built with iRepertoire HTBI primers and CDR3-region Arm-PCR. TCRdb re-derived calls from the multiplex PCR reads in MiXCR, one entry per CDR3 protein. The table has 310,000 or so distinct CDR3 sequences, 20% to 25% seen once; the top ten hold 45% to 70%. This CDR3 region has 14 residues. Looked up from germline, CDR1 is ENHRY and CDR2 is SYGVKD. The V and J ends lost 8 bases and 4 bases, in that order; junction bases with no gene match: 6.

This TCR derives from a female donor with Graves disease. The chain links TRBV10-3 to TRBJ2-7, with 12 nucleotides matching TRBD2. The sequencing here drew on peripheral blood mononuclear cells (PBMCs), taken when the disease was refractory, from a patient treated with antithyroid drugs. In DNA, the CDR3 is TGTGCCATCGCCATGACTAGCGGGAGTTACGAGCAGTACTTC. This encodes CAIAMTSGSYEQYF.